Listed here are 6 T cell receptor beta chains from one sample, sequenced in a study of Ad26.COV2.S vaccination and SARS-CoV-2 variants. Treatment reported: around 19 received Ad26.COV2.S at low or high dose, single or two shots; about five received placebo; per-sample allocation not given. Sampling occurred on day 63 after the first vaccine or placebo injection. Sequencing used immunoSEQ multiplex PCR; TCRdb keeps in-frame clones, though not all of them. The table has about half a million clones, about 88% seen once. The sequencing here drew on peripheral blood, taken in a trial of Ad26.COV2.S vaccine versus placebo. These receptors were taken from a person between 18 and 65 years old who received the Ad26.COV2.S COVID-19 vaccine or a placebo.

The genes are TRBV19 and TRBJ2-2; D call uncertain. Germline V gene data show CDR1 as LNHDA and CDR2 as SQIVND (reference sequence). V lost 4 bases to trimming and J lost 8 bases, with 8 bases between them. This CDR3 comprises 12 residues. The CDR3 DNA reads as TGTGCCAGTAGTACCCTAATTGGGGAGCTGTTTTTT. Protein: CASSTLIGELFF. Supplemented by reference TRBV19 and TRBJ2-2, the full variable domain reads DGGITQSPKYLFRKEGQNVTLSCEQNLNHDAMYWYRQDPGQGLRLIYYSQIVNDFQKGDIAEGYSVSREKKESFPLTVTSAQKNPTAFYLCASSTLIGELFFGEGSRLTVL.

V and J are TRBV18 and TRBJ1-4; no firm D call. The germline V gene encodes CDR1 KGHSH and CDR2 LQKENI. The CDR3 consists of 13 residues. V shed 8 bases and J shed 6 bases, with 13 bases lying between them. CDR3: CASQTDLDEKLFF. CDR3 DNA: TGTGCCAGCCAGACGGACCTGGATGAAAAACTGTTTTTT.

This clone was seen more than once but under ten times. The rearrangement uses TRBV27 and TRBJ2-7, with 9 bases that match TRBD1. V dropped 3 bases and J dropped 0; count of bases not matched to a gene: 9. Per germline, CDR1 MNHEY and CDR2 SMNVEV (reference sequence). The CDR3 runs to 17 residues. This CDR3 reads CASSFFPGQGSSYEQYF. In DNA form, the CDR3 reads TGTGCCAGCAGTTTTTTCCCCGGACAGGGGAGCTCCTACGAGCAGTACTTC.

V usage is TRBV7-8 and J usage is TRBJ2-7; D may match TRBD1 or TRBD2 (5 bases each). V gave up 4 bases and J gave up 4 bases, with 17 bases separating them. The CDR3 runs 15 residues. Germline V CDR1 and CDR2: SGHVS, FQNEAQ. The CDR3 bases are TGTGCCAGCAGCTCCAGGGACCTTGCTAAATACGAGCAGTACTTC. It translates to CASSSRDLAKYEQYF. The whole variable domain, filled in from reference TRBV7-8 and TRBJ2-7, reads GAGVSQSPRYKVAKRGQDVALRCDPISGHVSLFWYQQALGQGPEFLTYFQNEAQLDKSGLPSDRFFAERPEGSVSTLKIQRTQQEDSAVYLCASSSRDLAKYEQYFGPGTRLTVT.

The genes are TRBV6-5 and TRBJ1-3; D is uncertain. In germline, CDR1 is MNHEY, CDR2 SVGAGI. This CDR3 region has 15 residues. Deletions cut 5 bases from V and 0 bases from J, with 11 bases between. CDR3 in DNA: TGTGCCAGCAGTCCGAGTCCCAGCTCTGGAAACACCATATATTTT. Protein product: CASSPSPSSGNTIYF.

The CDR3: CAISLTGGNQPQHF. For the CDR3, the DNA is TGTGCCATCAGTCTGACAGGGGGGAATCAGCCCCAGCATTTT. The rearrangement joins TRBV10-3 to TRBJ1-5; 9 nucleotides align to TRBD1. Germline trimming cut 5 bases from V and 4 bases from J; bases unmatched to any gene: 3. CDR3 size: 14 residues. CDR1 and CDR2 (germline): ENHRY, SYGVKD.